What follows are 17 T cell receptor beta chains derived from one specimen sequenced in a study of blood T cell dynamics during melanoma immunotherapy. Time point noted: pre-treatment baseline. Clones were read by immunoSEQ multiplex PCR, and TCRdb kept only the in-frame ones, dropping some. The repertoire consists of around 12,000 clones, with about 81% occurring once and the leading ten covering more than 8.5%. The sample was blood, taken from a patient treated with checkpoint blockade. The source of these receptors is a human donor with melanoma.

This chain uses TRBV19 with TRBJ1-1; D gene uncertain. The V end was cut by 2 bases, the J end by 0 bases, with 4 bases between. CDR1 is LNHDA, CDR2 SQIVND, per germline (reference sequence). This CDR3 comprises 13 residues. CDR3 sequence: CASSIRMNTEAFF. In DNA, the CDR3 is TGTGCCAGTAGTATACGGATGAACACTGAAGCTTTCTTT.

The V gene is TRBV5-5, the J gene TRBJ1-5; the D gene is possibly TRBD1 (5 bases). The germline gives CDR1 SGHKS, CDR2 YYEKEE (reference sequence). CDR3 size: 13 residues. V was clipped by 6 bases and J by 8 bases, with 15 bases between them. CDR3: CASTLTPGKPQHF. DNA for the CDR3: TGTGCCAGCACCCTAACCCCAGGGAAGCCCCAGCATTTT.

The chain links TRBV7-6 to TRBJ2-7; D call uncertain. The V and J ends lost 1 base and 6 bases respectively, with 4 bases between them. Germline V gene sequence: CDR1 SGHVS, CDR2 FNYEAQ. This CDR3 is 11 amino acids long. This chain's CDR3 is CASSLVFEQYF. In DNA, the CDR3 is TGTGCCAGCAGCTTAGTGTTCGAGCAGTACTTC.

The rearrangement uses TRBV5-4 and TRBJ2-2; perhaps TRBD2 as D (5 bases). Trimming took off 0 bases at V and 5 bases at J, with 11 bases between the two ends. The germline gives CDR1 SGHNT, CDR2 YYREEE (reference sequence). The CDR3 is 15 residues long. The CDR3 loop reads CASSLVVRGTGELFF. CDR3 sequence (DNA): TGTGCCAGCAGCTTGGTTGTTCGGGGAACCGGGGAGCTGTTTTTT.

The chain couples TRBV7-9 to TRBJ1-1; 7 bases are a match to TRBD1. With V trimmed by 4 bases and J by 2 bases, 7 bases remained unmatched. Germline CDR1 SEHNR, CDR2 FQNEAQ (reference sequence). The CDR3 is 15 amino acids. The CDR3 DNA is TGTGCCAGCAGCTACCAGACAGGGAAAAACACTGAAGCTTTCTTT. This gives the protein CASSYQTGKNTEAFF.

V is TRBV10-3 and J is TRBJ2-7; 7 bases match TRBD1. V gave up 2 bases and J gave up 3 bases; unmatched junction bases: 4. CDR3 size: 14 residues. Germline CDR1 reads ENHRY; CDR2 reads SYGVKD. The CDR3 sequence: CAISETRDSYEQYF. The CDR3 nucleotides read TGTGCCATCAGTGAGACCCGGGACAGCTACGAGCAGTACTTC.

The genes are TRBV5-1 and TRBJ2-2; no definite D call. V lost 0 bases and J lost 0, with 6 bases in between. CDR3 size: 15 residues. Germline values: CDR1 SGHRS, CDR2 YFSETQ. CDR3 region: CASSLDPSNTGELFF. CDR3 sequence (DNA): TGCGCCAGCAGCTTGGACCCATCGAACACCGGGGAGCTGTTTTTT.

This clone has just one count. V is TRBV7-2 and J is TRBJ2-6; 7 bases are a match to TRBD1. Germline loops: CDR1 SGHTA, CDR2 FQGNSA. The CDR3 totals 19 residues. V lost 1 base, J lost 0 bases, and 9 bases stayed unmatched. DNA of the CDR3: TGTGCCAGCAGCTTAGGAGGGACCGACAGGGCCTCTGGGGCCAACGTCCTGACTTTC. It translates to CASSLGGTDRASGANVLTF.

V gene TRBV5-1 combines with J gene TRBJ2-3, with a possible D match to TRBD1 (5 bases). This CDR3 region has 15 residues. Trimming cost V 0 bases and J 3 bases, with 11 bases left between them. Germline V gene lookup returns CDR1 SGHRS and CDR2 YFSETQ. CDR3 residues: CASSLDRFGTDTQYF. For the CDR3, the DNA is TGCGCCAGCAGCTTGGACAGGTTCGGTACAGATACGCAGTATTTT.

V is TRBV5-5 and J is TRBJ1-2, with D hard to call. The CDR3 extends over 13 amino acids. CDR1 is SGHKS, CDR2 YYEKEE, per germline (reference sequence). Trimming removed 0 bases at V and 6 bases at J, with 9 bases between. The CDR3 coding sequence is TGTGCCAGCAGCTTGGGGGCCCTAGATGGCTACACCTTC. Amino acids: CASSLGALDGYTF.

The V call is TRBV10-1, the J call TRBJ1-1, with a tentative D call TRBD1 (6 bases). The CDR3 runs 15 residues. Trimming cost V 2 bases and J 0 bases, with 10 bases left between them. CDR1 WNHNN and CDR2 SYGVQD come from the germline V gene (reference sequence). CDR3 DNA sequence: TGCGCCAGCAGTGAGCAGGGGCCGGTGAACACTGAAGCTTTCTTT. Translation gives CASSEQGPVNTEAFF.

This chain joins TRBV25-1 and TRBJ2-5; 9 bases are a match to TRBD1. The J call may be mistaken, given a closer DNA end match to TRBJ2-7. The CDR3 spans 15 residues. CDR1 and CDR2 (germline): MGHDK, SYGVNS. The CDR3 DNA sequence: TGTGCCAGCAGTGAGGGGGGACAGGGAATCAACGAGCAGTACTTC. Translating it yields CASSEGGQGINEQYF.

CDR3 DNA: TGTGCCAGTAGTTTTGGACAGGGGGGCGGGCACCACTATGGCTACACCTTC. It codes for CASSFGQGGGHHYGYTF. This chain uses TRBV19 with TRBJ1-2; 10 bases match TRBD1. V trimming: 5 bases; J trimming: 3 bases; junction bases outside the gene matches: 12. The CDR3 totals 17 residues. CDR1 and CDR2 (germline): LNHDA, SQIVND (reference sequence).

This clone was detected only a few times. The chain uses TRBV28 and TRBJ1-5; D gene ambiguous. V lost 1 base to trimming and J lost 7 bases, with 8 bases between them. CDR1 and CDR2 from the germline V gene are MDHEN and SYDVKM. The CDR3 has 13 residues. The CDR3 sequence is CASSLLGGQPQHF. Here the CDR3 DNA reads TGTGCCAGCAGTTTATTGGGAGGGCAGCCCCAGCATTTT.

This clone was detected a few times. V gene TRBV7-9 combines with J gene TRBJ2-7; unclear D gene. Germline values: CDR1 SEHNR, CDR2 FQNEAQ (reference sequence). The CDR3 sequence is 11 residues long. The germline V and J ends were trimmed by 5 bases and 5 bases, with 7 bases remaining between them. This CDR3 reads CASSAGNEQYF. The DNA for the CDR3 is TGTGCCAGCAGCGCCGGCAACGAGCAGTACTTC.

This rearrangement joins TRBV25-1 to TRBJ1-2; D remains ambiguous. This CDR3 has 13 residues. The germline V and J ends were trimmed by 6 bases and 0 bases, with 8 bases remaining between them. Germline V gene sequence: CDR1 MGHDK, CDR2 SYGVNS. CDR3 loop: CASRSDSNYGYTF. The CDR3 bases are TGTGCCAGCAGGTCAGATTCTAACTATGGCTACACCTTC.

This clone has a handful of counts. The gene calls are TRBV5-1 and TRBJ1-5; TRBD1 matches 8 bases. Trimming took 4 bases from V and 6 from J; bases not matched to a gene: 9. Germline CDR1 and CDR2: SGHRS and YFSETQ. CDR3 size: 15 residues. The CDR3 DNA is TGCGCCAGCAGCCCGGGGACAGGAGGAATTCAGCCCCAGCATTTT. It yields the protein CASSPGTGGIQPQHF. The variable domain in full, with the rest retrieved from reference TRBV5-1 and TRBJ1-5, is KAGVTQTPRYLIKTRGQQVTLSCSPISGHRSVSWYQQTPGQGLQFLFEYFSETQRNKGNFPGRFSGRQFSNSRSEMNVSTLELGDSALYLCASSPGTGGIQPQHFGDGTRLSIL.